The next 10 T cell receptor beta chains were all read from a single sample in a study of blood T cell repertoires in COVID-19. Here immunoSEQ multiplex PCR was the method, and the copy in TCRdb shows in-frame clones only, minus some. Here the sample spans 250,000 to 300,000 clones, around 83% being singletons. The sequenced sample was PBMCs or T cells enriched from blood (not recorded which). These receptors came from a man between 40 and 49 years old who had been exposed to COVID-19.

The chain employs TRBV6-5 and TRBJ1-2, with 9 bases that match TRBD1. This CDR3 has 14 amino acids. Germline CDR1 reads MNHEY; CDR2 reads SVGAGI. With 6 bases clipped from V and 4 bases from J, the junction kept 6 bases outside the gene matches. The CDR3 nucleotides read TGTGCCAGCAGCGTCGGACAGGGGACCTATGGCTACACCTTC. Protein product: CASSVGQGTYGYTF.

This clone was counted only a few times. The chain joins TRBV5-4 to TRBJ2-7, with 10 bases fitting TRBD2. Germline CDR1 and CDR2: SGHNT and YYREEE (reference sequence). The V and J ends lost 4 bases and 0 bases, in that order; junction bases with no gene match: 13. The CDR3 spans 18 residues. The CDR3 protein is CASSLTHPAGGPSYEQYF. Written as DNA, the CDR3 is TGTGCCAGCAGCCTTACCCACCCAGCGGGAGGGCCCTCCTACGAGCAGTACTTC.

This clone was observed a handful of times. This rearrangement joins TRBV14 to TRBJ2-3, with D unclear. The germline V gene encodes CDR1 SGHDN and CDR2 FVKESK. The CDR3 is made up of 14 amino acids. V lost 0 bases and J 1 base, leaving 5 bases between the germline ends. CDR3 amino acids: CASSQDWRTDTQYF. In nucleotides, the CDR3 is TGTGCCAGCAGCCAAGATTGGCGCACAGATACGCAGTATTTT.

This clone is a singleton in its sample. The rearrangement links TRBV7-9 to TRBJ2-6; D call uncertain. CDR1 and CDR2 from the germline V gene are SEHNR and FQNEAQ (reference sequence). This CDR3 has 17 amino acids. V gave up 1 base and J gave up 8 bases, with 18 bases separating them. CDR3: CASSLGLTYIDSNVLTF. CDR3 DNA: TGTGCCAGCAGCTTAGGTCTAACGTATATCGACTCCAACGTCCTGACTTTC.

The chain couples TRBV5-6 to TRBJ1-6; D uncertain. Deletions cut 2 bases from V and 7 bases from J, with 7 bases between. CDR1 and CDR2 (germline): SGHDT, YYEEEE. The CDR3 is 13 amino acids. Written as DNA, the CDR3 is TGTGCCAGCAGCTTCGAGCCAAATTCACCCCTCCACTTT. Encoded protein: CASSFEPNSPLHF.

This clone appeared a few times. The V and J genes are TRBV4-2 and TRBJ2-7; 9 bases agree with TRBD1. The CDR3 is made up of 16 amino acids. Trimming cost V 7 bases and J 1 base; bases outside gene matches: 11. CDR1 is LGHNA, CDR2 YNFKEQ, per germline. CDR3 sequence reads: CASIFPPQGASYEQYF. The DNA for the CDR3 is TGTGCCAGCATCTTTCCCCCACAGGGGGCATCCTACGAGCAGTACTTC.

The rearrangement uses TRBV4-2 and TRBJ2-3; possibly TRBD2 for D (6 bases). The CDR3 runs to 16 residues. CDR1 is LGHNA, CDR2 YNFKEQ, per germline. V was clipped by 4 bases and J by 2 bases, with 16 bases between them. The chain's CDR3 is CASSPGLARTTDTQYF. CDR3 nucleotides: TGTGCCAGCAGCCCCGGCCTAGCGAGGACCACAGATACGCAGTATTTT.

The chain links TRBV27 to TRBJ2-2; 7 nucleotides line up with TRBD2. The germline V gene encodes CDR1 MNHEY and CDR2 SMNVEV (reference sequence). The CDR3 consists of 19 residues. The V segment lost 3 bases and the J segment 4 bases; nucleotides outside the gene matches: 17. The CDR3 DNA reads as TGTGCCAGCAGTTTGATCGGACTAGGTCACCGTGGGCCCACCGGGGAGCTGTTTTTT. Its protein product is CASSLIGLGHRGPTGELFF.

The J gene is TRBJ1-1, the V gene TRBV9; 10 bases match TRBD1. Germline V gene data show CDR1 as SGDLS and CDR2 as YYNGEE. Losses at the gene ends were 1 base for V and 1 base for J; bases not matched to a gene: 7. There are 17 residues in the CDR3. The DNA for the CDR3 is TGTGCCAGCAGCGTATCGGACAGGGGGAAACGGAACACTGAAGCTTTCTTT. This translates into CASSVSDRGKRNTEAFF.

V is TRBV5-4 and J is TRBJ2-2, with 11 bases identical to TRBD2. J was trimmed by 5 bases and V by 4 bases; bases with no gene match: 7. This CDR3 spans 16 amino acids. Germline V gene data show CDR1 as SGHNT and CDR2 as YYREEE (reference sequence). In DNA form, the CDR3 reads TGTGCCAGCAGCCCAACTAGCGGGAGAGGAACCGGGGAGCTGTTTTTT. Protein product: CASSPTSGRGTGELFF.